This T cell receptor (beta chain) appears in the sequencing data of a study of T cell responses to AZD1222 COVID-19 vaccine. This CDR3 spans 15 amino acids. V lost 3 bases to trimming and J lost 2 bases, with 12 bases between them. The germline gives CDR1 SGHRS, CDR2 YFSETQ. TCRdb's copy holds only in-frame clones and misses some; the assay was immunoSEQ multiplex PCR. The repertoire holds 120,000 to 150,000 clones, 85% to 95% seen once, with approximately 2% in the top ten. The genes are TRBV5-1 and TRBJ1-5; D is unclear. The sequence was obtained from an adult in good health. The material was peripheral blood, obtained on day 0 of AZD1222 vaccination. The CDR3 here is CASSSSDPRNQPQHF. CDR3 in DNA: TGCGCCAGCAGCTCTTCCGACCCGCGCAATCAGCCCCAGCATTTT.